Presented here are 24 T cell receptor beta chains from one specimen sequenced in a study of T cell repertoires in cytomegalovirus infection. In TCRdb, the reads were re-called with MiXCR into one record per CDR3 protein. There are around 260,000 distinct CDR3 sequences in the sample; over 20% occur only once, and approximately 14% lies in the top ten. Sequenced: PBMCs. The receptors come from a human donor in good health (CMV status not recorded). Some clones in this sample may be carry-over from other donors' samples.

The chain has TRBV19 and TRBJ1-6; possibly TRBD1 for D (5 bases). The CDR3 length is 15 residues. Germline lookup yields CDR1 LNHDA and CDR2 SQIVND (reference sequence). V was trimmed by 7 bases and J by 8 bases, leaving 18 bases between them. The CDR3 loop is CASKGQGDWDSPLHF. The CDR3 coding sequence is TGTGCCAGTAAGGGGCAGGGAGATTGGGATTCACCCCTCCACTTT.

In its sample, this clonotype was seen a few times. The chain uses TRBV28 and TRBJ1-5; D unclear. Germline lookup yields CDR1 MDHEN and CDR2 SYDVKM. This CDR3 has 13 amino acids. Trimming cost V 2 bases and J 9 bases, with 11 bases left between them. CDR3 sequence: CASSLTPSPPQHF. In DNA, the CDR3 is TGTGCCAGCAGTTTAACACCCTCACCGCCCCAGCATTTT.

In this sample, this clonotype turned up once. The V gene is TRBV29-1, the J gene TRBJ1-1, with D unresolved. The CDR3 loop spans 11 amino acids. V was clipped by 3 bases and J by 5 bases, with 7 bases between them. The V gene's germline CDR1 is SQVTM and CDR2 ANQGSEA. The CDR3 DNA sequence: TGCAGCGTTGATCCGGGAACTGAAGCTTTCTTT. This encodes CSVDPGTEAFF.

This chain links TRBV20-1 with TRBJ1-1; 11 bases are shared with TRBD1. The germline V gene encodes CDR1 DFQATT and CDR2 SNEGSKA (reference sequence). CDR3 length: 12 amino acids. After removal of 4 bases from V and 10 bases from J, the junction contained 5 bases not matched to a gene. CDR3 in amino acids: CSATDRGLLAFF. The CDR3 nucleotides read TGCAGTGCTACGGACAGGGGGCTTTTAGCTTTCTTT.

This clonotype was seen more than once but under ten times. The rearrangement joins TRBV15 to TRBJ1-4; 7 bases are a match to TRBD1. The germline V gene encodes CDR1 LNHNV and CDR2 YYDKDF (reference sequence). This CDR3 is built from 15 residues. The V and J ends lost 1 base and 8 bases, in that order; junction bases with no gene match: 7. CDR3 nucleotides: TGTGCCACCAGCAGAGGGCGGGGACAGCTGGAAAAACTGTTTTTT. It encodes CATSRGRGQLEKLFF.

V usage is TRBV19 and J usage is TRBJ1-5, with D uncertain. Between the trimmed V and J ends, which lost 0 bases and 7 bases, there was a span of 10 bases. Germline lookup yields CDR1 LNHDA and CDR2 SQIVND (reference sequence). This CDR3 is built from 14 residues. The chain's CDR3 is CASSIDRPGQPQHF. DNA of the CDR3: TGTGCCAGTAGTATAGACAGGCCTGGGCAGCCCCAGCATTTT.

This clonotype has a count of ten or more. The chain is built from TRBV7-2 and TRBJ2-7; D perhaps matches TRBD2 (6 bases). The germline gives CDR1 SGHTA, CDR2 FQGNSA. The V end lost 5 bases, the J end lost 2 bases, and 16 bases lay between the germline ends. CDR3 size: 15 residues. The CDR3: CASSQMEGRTYEQYF. The CDR3 region has the DNA TGTGCCAGCAGCCAGATGGAGGGGCGTACCTACGAGCAGTACTTC.

This clonotype has ten or more counts. This chain links TRBV7-6 with TRBJ2-7; D is unclear. Germline CDR1 is SGHVS and CDR2 is FNYEAQ. The CDR3 contains 12 residues. V lost 5 bases and J lost 7, with 12 bases in between. The CDR3 DNA sequence: TGTGCCAGCAGCACCCACTTGGGAGAGCAGTACTTC. It is translated as CASSTHLGEQYF.

The chain links TRBV12-3 or TRBV12-4 to TRBJ1-1; possible D gene TRBD1, 6 bases. V lost 7 bases, J lost 1 base, and 13 bases lay in between. CDR3 length: 14 residues. CDR3 coding DNA: TGTGCCAGCACCCTTACAGGGTCGAACACTGAAGCTTTCTTT. This codes for CASTLTGSNTEAFF.

This clonotype was seen a handful of times. The J gene is TRBJ2-7, the V gene TRBV29-1; TRBD1 matches 9 bases. This CDR3 region has 15 residues. With V trimmed by 3 bases and J by 0 bases, 6 bases remained unmatched. CDR1 and CDR2 (germline): SQVTM, ANQGSEA. The CDR3 spells CSVEVGTGNSYEQYF. The CDR3 coding sequence is TGCAGCGTTGAGGTAGGGACAGGGAACTCCTACGAGCAGTACTTC.

CDR3 loop: CSAREYVTGELFF. CDR3 sequence (DNA): TGCAGTGCTAGAGAATACGTCACCGGGGAGCTGTTTTTT. The rearrangement joins TRBV20-1 to TRBJ2-2; D gene uncertain. The CDR3 is 13 residues long. CDR1 and CDR2 from the germline V gene are DFQATT and SNEGSKA (reference sequence). Deletions cut 0 bases from V and 4 bases from J, with 6 bases between.

This chain joins TRBV28 and TRBJ1-5; 7 bases fit TRBD1. With 6 bases clipped from V and 3 bases from J, the junction kept 8 bases outside the gene matches. The CDR3 is 15 residues long. Germline CDR1 and CDR2: MDHEN and SYDVKM. The CDR3 DNA reads as TGTGCCAGCAGGAGAGGGGGCGCGGTCAATCAGCCCCAGCATTTT. Its translation: CASRRGGAVNQPQHF.

This clonotype was counted only a few times. The chain is built from TRBV20-1 and TRBJ2-7; 12 bases are shared with TRBD2. The V gene end was trimmed by 3 bases and the J gene end by 2 bases; junction bases not matched to a gene: 5. In germline, CDR1 is DFQATT, CDR2 SNEGSKA (reference sequence). This CDR3 contains 15 residues. The CDR3 sequence: CSARKTSGSPYEQYF. DNA for the CDR3: TGCAGTGCTAGGAAGACTAGCGGGAGCCCCTACGAGCAGTACTTC.

The chain couples TRBV20-1 to TRBJ2-5, with a possible D match to TRBD2 (5 bases). Germline values: CDR1 DFQATT, CDR2 SNEGSKA (reference sequence). The V and J ends lost 6 bases and 5 bases respectively, with 16 bases between them. The CDR3 loop spans 13 amino acids. In nucleotides, the CDR3 is TGCAGTGCAGGCGGCGGGCTGGGGGAGACCCAGTACTTC. It codes for CSAGGGLGETQYF.

The chain is built from TRBV12-3 or TRBV12-4 and TRBJ2-2, with 9 positions matching TRBD2. V trimming: 3 bases; J trimming: 7 bases; junction bases outside the gene matches: 9. The CDR3 loop spans 16 amino acids. In DNA, the CDR3 is TGTGCCAGCAGTTTCCTAGCGGGACTTGGTGGCGGGGAGCTGTTTTTT. Its translation: CASSFLAGLGGGELFF.

This chain uses TRBV20-1 with TRBJ1-2; TRBD1 might be the D (5 bases). The CDR3 covers 13 residues. Germline V CDR1 and CDR2: DFQATT, SNEGSKA (reference sequence). The ends were cut back, 1 base at V and 4 bases at J, with 10 bases in the middle. The CDR3 nucleotides read TGCAGTGCTAGAGGTGGGACGGTCTATGGCTACACCTTC. Translation gives CSARGGTVYGYTF.

This clonotype was seen more than once but under ten times. The genes are TRBV2 and TRBJ1-1; D not resolved. The CDR3 covers 11 residues. With 4 bases removed from V and 11 bases from J, the gap between germline ends came to 11 bases. CDR1 and CDR2 from the germline V gene are SNHLY and FYNNEI. CDR3 residues: CASSVGDVAFF. CDR3 DNA sequence: TGTGCCAGCAGTGTTGGGGATGTGGCTTTCTTT.

The CDR3 coding sequence is TGTGCCAGCAGCCCGGGGGGCCTTGAAGCTTTCTTT. Its translation: CASSPGGLEAFF. The rearrangement links TRBV7-2 to TRBJ1-1, with a possible D match to TRBD1 (6 bases). V was cut by 5 bases and J by 7 bases, with 11 bases left in between. CDR3 length equals 12 residues. The V gene's germline CDR1 is SGHTA and CDR2 FQGNSA.

This clonotype was seen a few times. The rearrangement joins TRBV6-5 to TRBJ2-7, with D uncertain. Germline V gene data show CDR1 as MNHEY and CDR2 as SVGAGI. CDR3 length: 14 amino acids. V lost 6 bases and J 0 bases, leaving 12 bases between the germline ends. The DNA of the CDR3 is TGTGCCAGCAGCCCCCGGGCAGCCTCCTACGAGCAGTACTTC. Protein: CASSPRAASYEQYF.

V and J are TRBV5-1 and TRBJ2-2; no definite D call. This CDR3 is 13 amino acids long. In germline, CDR1 is SGHRS, CDR2 YFSETQ. Trimming took 0 bases from V and 7 from J, leaving 7 bases between them. The CDR3 is CASSLVPGGELFF. Here the CDR3 DNA reads TGCGCCAGCAGCTTGGTACCCGGCGGGGAGCTGTTTTTT.

The DNA for the CDR3 is TGTGCCAGCAGCTTAGTAGGCAAATCCTACAATGAGCAGTTCTTC. This codes for CASSLVGKSYNEQFF. V is TRBV7-2 and J is TRBJ2-1; D is unclear. V was clipped by 1 base and J by 1 base, with 8 bases between them. CDR1 is SGHTA, CDR2 FQGNSA, per germline. This CDR3 has 15 residues.

This clonotype was found many times. The chain links TRBV7-2 to TRBJ2-1; 9 bases align to TRBD2. V dropped 1 base and J dropped 4; count of bases not matched to a gene: 5. Germline loops: CDR1 SGHTA, CDR2 FQGNSA. The CDR3 spans 16 residues. The CDR3 spells CASSLEGSGGYNEQFF. CDR3 nucleotide sequence: TGTGCCAGCAGCTTAGAAGGTAGCGGGGGATACAATGAGCAGTTCTTC.

This clonotype showed up just once. V is TRBV19 and J is TRBJ1-6; D unclear. V was pared by 6 bases and J by 7 bases, with 7 bases between. The CDR3 has 12 amino acids. Germline V gene lookup returns CDR1 LNHDA and CDR2 SQIVND (reference sequence). Here the CDR3 DNA reads TGTGCCAGTAGAATCCAGAATTCACCCCTCCACTTT. It codes for CASRIQNSPLHF.

This clonotype has only a few counts. V is TRBV20-1 and J is TRBJ2-7; D may be TRBD1 (6 bases). Trimming took 7 bases from V and 3 from J, leaving 16 bases between them. Germline CDR1 and CDR2: DFQATT and SNEGSKA (reference sequence). This CDR3 region has 13 residues. CDR3 in DNA: TGCAGTGGGCAAGGCAGGGGAATCTACGAGCAGTACTTC. Translated: CSGQGRGIYEQYF.